The 27 T cell receptor beta chains below were found in one sample sequenced in a study of Graves' ophthalmopathy and Graves' hyperthyroidism. TCR beta CDR3 regions were amplified from RNA transcripts. An initial RT-PCR round employing HTBI primers preceded a second-round multiplex PCR. TCRdb fed the multiplex PCR reads into MiXCR, producing one record per CDR3 protein. This table holds approximately 330,000 distinct CDR3 sequences, roughly a sixth found once. The material sequenced was peripheral blood. Receptors were obtained from an adult man with Graves' ophthalmopathy.

This clonotype came up many times. The rearrangement joins TRBV12-3 or TRBV12-4 to TRBJ1-1, with 9 bases that match TRBD1. This CDR3 has 15 amino acids. With 3 bases clipped from V and 5 bases from J, the junction kept 7 bases outside the gene matches. CDR3 in amino acids: CASSLDVDRGTEAFF. Here the CDR3 DNA reads TGTGCCAGCAGTTTGGACGTGGACAGGGGAACTGAAGCTTTCTTT.

This clonotype was detected ten times or more. The rearrangement uses TRBV28 and TRBJ1-3; D gene unclear. The ends were cut back, 6 bases at V and 4 bases at J, with 7 bases in the middle. Germline assignment: CDR1 MDHEN and CDR2 SYDVKM. The CDR3 has 12 residues. This CDR3 is CASRSVGNTIYF. Written as DNA, the CDR3 is TGTGCCAGCAGGTCGGTGGGAAACACCATATATTTT. Full variable domain (rest looked up from reference TRBV28 and TRBJ1-3): DVKVTQSSRYLVKRTGEKVFLECVQDMDHENMFWYRQDPGLGLRLIYFSYDVKMKEKGDIPEGYSVSREKKERFSLILESASTNQTSMYLCASRSVGNTIYFGEGSWLTVV.

This rearrangement joins TRBV10-3 to TRBJ1-2; 8 nucleotides agree with TRBD1. The CDR3 sequence is 12 residues long. Germline values: CDR1 ENHRY, CDR2 SYGVKD. The trim removed 6 bases at V and 6 bases at J, leaving 3 bases unmatched. CDR3 protein: CAIRDRDDGYTF. CDR3 DNA: TGTGCCATCAGGGACAGGGACGATGGCTACACCTTC.

The sample holds many counts of this clonotype. J is TRBJ2-2 and V is TRBV20-1; 13 nucleotides match TRBD2. The CDR3 loop spans 16 amino acids. The germline V gene encodes CDR1 DFQATT and CDR2 SNEGSKA (reference sequence). V lost 2 bases to trimming and J lost 6 bases; unmatched junction nucleotides: 6. Here the CDR3 DNA reads TGCAGTGCTAGAAGCAGACTAGCGGGGGGCCCCGGGGAGCTGTTTTTT. Its translation is CSARSRLAGGPGELFF.

The chain is built from TRBV7-9 and TRBJ2-2, with no clear D. The length of the CDR3 is 14 residues. Trimming removed 2 bases at V and 1 base at J, with 5 bases between. Germline V gene data show CDR1 as SEHNR and CDR2 as FQNEAQ (reference sequence). CDR3 sequence (DNA): TGTGCCAGCAGCTTACACGGGAACACCGGGGAGCTGTTTTTT. It codes for CASSLHGNTGELFF.

This clonotype was seen ten or more times. The chain joins TRBV9 to TRBJ2-5; D remains unclear. Per germline, CDR1 SGDLS and CDR2 YYNGEE. The CDR3 length is 15 residues. V shed 0 bases and J shed 1 base, with 10 bases lying between them. CDR3 sequence reads: CASSVAVNRQETQYF. In DNA, the CDR3 is TGTGCCAGCAGCGTAGCGGTGAACCGCCAAGAGACCCAGTACTTC.

J is TRBJ1-6 and V is TRBV6-2 or TRBV6-3; 10 nucleotides match TRBD1. V dropped 7 bases and J dropped 10; count of bases not matched to a gene: 4. This CDR3 comprises 13 residues. The germline V gene has CDR1 MNHEY and CDR2 SVGEGT. The CDR3 nucleotides read TGTGCCAGCATGACAGGGGGCTTATCACCCCTCCACTTT. It yields the protein CASMTGGLSPLHF.

This clonotype was seen many times. The chain uses TRBV29-1 and TRBJ2-5, with 7 bases fitting TRBD1. Germline V gene sequence: CDR1 SQVTM, CDR2 ANQGSEA. The V gene end was trimmed by 7 bases and the J gene end by 4 bases; junction bases not matched to a gene: 9. The CDR3 runs 13 residues. CDR3 in amino acids: CSGGQARGETQYF. The CDR3 region has the DNA TGCAGCGGCGGACAGGCTCGGGGAGAGACCCAGTACTTC. The variable domain in full, completed from reference TRBV29-1 and TRBJ2-5, reads SAVISQKPSRDICQRGTSLTIQCQVDSQVTMMFWYRQQPGQSLTLIATANQGSEATYESGFVIDKFPISRPNLTFSTLTVSNMSPEDSSIYLCSGGQARGETQYFGPGTRLLVL.

This clonotype occurred many times. The gene calls are TRBV7-8 and TRBJ2-7, with 10 positions matching TRBD1. The length of the CDR3 is 15 residues. Losses at the gene ends were 8 bases for V and 0 bases for J; bases not matched to a gene: 7. The germline CDR1 and CDR2 sequences are SGHVS and FQNEAQ. The CDR3 DNA is TGTGCCAGCGGTCCGGACAGGGGGTTCTCCTACGAGCAGTACTTC. It encodes CASGPDRGFSYEQYF.

The chain links TRBV28 to TRBJ2-7; 7 nucleotides align to TRBD1. Germline V CDR1 and CDR2: MDHEN, SYDVKM. The V gene end was trimmed by 6 bases and the J gene end by 6 bases; junction bases not matched to a gene: 8. CDR3 size: 13 residues. The CDR3 here is CASSRDSGVEQYF. For the CDR3, the DNA is TGTGCCAGCAGCCGGGACAGTGGAGTCGAGCAGTACTTC. The entire variable domain, with the rest obtained from reference TRBV28 and TRBJ2-7, is as follows: DVKVTQSSRYLVKRTGEKVFLECVQDMDHENMFWYRQDPGLGLRLIYFSYDVKMKEKGDIPEGYSVSREKKERFSLILESASTNQTSMYLCASSRDSGVEQYFGPGTRLTVT.

This clonotype was counted many times. The chain is built from TRBV20-1 and TRBJ2-2; 7 bases align to TRBD2. The CDR3 contains 13 residues. The V gene end was trimmed by 5 bases and the J gene end by 8 bases; junction bases not matched to a gene: 8. CDR1 and CDR2 (germline): DFQATT, SNEGSKA (reference sequence). The CDR3 is CSALLAGAGELFF. Here the CDR3 DNA reads TGCAGTGCTCTTCTGGCGGGAGCTGGGGAGCTGTTTTTT.

The chain is built from TRBV2 and TRBJ2-1; 12 nucleotides align to TRBD2. CDR3 length: 15 residues. With V trimmed by 7 bases and J by 12 bases, 13 bases remained unmatched. CDR1 is SNHLY and CDR2 is FYNNEI in the germline V gene. This CDR3 reads CASIELAGGVGGQFF. CDR3 DNA: TGTGCCAGCATAGAACTAGCGGGAGGAGTGGGTGGGCAGTTCTTC. Based on the CDR3 plus reference TRBV2 and TRBJ2-1, the full variable domain is EPEVTQTPSHQVTQMGQEVILRCVPISNHLYFYWYRQILGQKVEFLVSFYNNEISEKSEIFDDQFSVERPDGSNFTLKIRSTKLEDSAMYFCASIELAGGVGGQFFGPGTRLTVL.

The table lists this clonotype with many counts. V and J are TRBV5-1 and TRBJ2-7; D not resolved. The length of the CDR3 is 13 residues. Germline V gene data show CDR1 as SGHRS and CDR2 as YFSETQ. The ends were cut back, 7 bases at V and 1 base at J, with 12 bases in the middle. Here the CDR3 DNA reads TGCGCCAGCGGTTTGGACGTATCCTACGAGCAGTACTTC. It is translated as CASGLDVSYEQYF.

Many counts were recorded for this clonotype. This chain links TRBV30 with TRBJ1-5; D gene unclear. Trimming took off 0 bases at V and 0 bases at J, with 15 bases between the two ends. This CDR3 has 17 amino acids. The germline V gene encodes CDR1 GTSNPN and CDR2 SVGIG (reference sequence). The CDR3 DNA reads as TGTGCCTGGAGTGTTAGTAGGGTCGACATTAGCAATCAGCCCCAGCATTTT. It yields the protein CAWSVSRVDISNQPQHF.

The sample holds many counts of this clonotype. This chain connects TRBV9 to TRBJ1-1; 7 bases line up with TRBD1. J lost 5 bases, V lost 0 bases, and 10 bases had no gene match. CDR1 and CDR2 (germline): SGDLS, YYNGEE. This CDR3 spans 16 amino acids. The DNA for the CDR3 is TGTGCCAGCAGCGTAGCAGGCGACTCGACAGGGACTGAAGCTTTCTTT. It codes for CASSVAGDSTGTEAFF.

This clonotype was detected ten times or more. The chain links TRBV6-5 to TRBJ2-7; perhaps TRBD2 as D (5 bases). Trimming removed 2 bases at V and 6 bases at J, with 17 bases between. The germline V gene encodes CDR1 MNHEY and CDR2 SVGAGI. The CDR3 has 15 residues. This CDR3 is CASSYLRYEGGEQYF. The CDR3 nucleotides read TGTGCCAGCAGTTACCTCCGATACGAGGGCGGCGAGCAGTACTTC.

This clonotype was seen many times. The chain recombines TRBV15 with TRBJ1-6; D ambiguous. The CDR3 runs 14 residues. V lost 8 bases, J lost 7 bases, and 15 bases lay in between. The germline CDR1 and CDR2 sequences are LNHNV and YYDKDF (reference sequence). CDR3 sequence: CATSPGGRNSPLHF. The CDR3 DNA sequence: TGTGCCACCTCCCCCGGCGGGAGGAATTCACCCCTCCACTTT.

Many counts were recorded for this clonotype. The CDR3 sequence: CASRPSGTGFGYTF. Written as DNA, the CDR3 is TGTGCCAGCAGGCCCTCCGGGACAGGGTTTGGCTACACCTTC. The rearrangement uses TRBV6-1 and TRBJ1-2, with 9 nucleotides matching TRBD1. V lost 6 bases to trimming and J lost 7 bases; unmatched junction nucleotides: 9. Germline CDR1 and CDR2: MNHNS and SASEGT. The CDR3 has 14 residues.

Points on this clonotype: This sequence may be a read error, since a much larger clone differs from it by one base. The V call is TRBV5-1, the J call TRBJ2-5; D possibly corresponds to TRBD2 (6 bases). V gave up 6 bases and J gave up 5 bases, with 14 bases separating them. Germline V gene sequence: CDR1 SGHRS, CDR2 YFSETQ. The length of the CDR3 is 13 residues. CDR3 bases: TGCGCCAGCACCGTGCCGGAGGGGGAGACCCAGTACTTC. Its translation is CASTVPEGETQYF.

This clonotype was picked up many times. This chain uses TRBV11-2 with TRBJ1-1; 8 positions match TRBD1. This CDR3 has 15 amino acids. V gave up 5 bases and J gave up 10 bases; unmatched junction bases: 15. In germline, CDR1 is SGHAT, CDR2 FQNNGV. The CDR3 spells CASSPTQDRGRVAFF. The DNA of the CDR3 is TGTGCCAGCAGCCCCACCCAAGACAGGGGTCGTGTAGCTTTCTTT.

The table lists this clonotype with many counts. This could be a read error, since a much larger clone is one nucleotide away. The chain links TRBV6-5 to TRBJ1-1, with a tentative D call TRBD1 (5 bases). CDR3 length equals 13 residues. Trimming removed 4 bases from V and 4 bases from J, with 10 bases in between. Germline V gene data show CDR1 as MNHEY and CDR2 as SVGAGI. This chain's CDR3 is CASSSGESTEAFF. Here the CDR3 DNA reads TGTGCCAGCAGTTCGGGGGAGAGCACTGAAGCTTTCTTT.

Many counts were recorded for this clonotype. This chain joins TRBV12-3 or TRBV12-4 and TRBJ1-5; D possibly corresponds to TRBD1 (5 bases). The CDR3 is 14 residues long. The ends were cut back, 3 bases at V and 6 bases at J, with 12 bases in the middle. This chain's CDR3 is CASSFGGEGQPQHF. As DNA, the CDR3 is TGTGCCAGCAGTTTCGGGGGTGAGGGTCAGCCCCAGCATTTT.

This clonotype has at least ten counts. The chain has TRBV6-5 and TRBJ2-7; a weak D match, TRBD1 (5 bases). Trimming shortened V by 1 base and J by 5 bases, and 6 bases separated the two germline ends. CDR3 length: 12 amino acids. CDR1 is MNHEY and CDR2 is SVGAGI in the germline V gene. The CDR3 here is CASSYLGHEQYF. As DNA, the CDR3 is TGTGCCAGCAGTTACTTGGGGCACGAGCAGTACTTC.

Many counts were recorded for this clonotype. V is TRBV2 and J is TRBJ1-6; TRBD1 agrees at 8 bases. CDR3 length equals 16 residues. Germline V gives CDR1 SNHLY, CDR2 FYNNEI. The J segment lost 2 bases and the V segment lost 6 bases, leaving 6 bases of the junction unmatched. CDR3 sequence (DNA): TGTGCCAGCAGGGCAACAGGGGGAACCTATAATTCACCCCTCCACTTT. It codes for CASRATGGTYNSPLHF.

This clonotype showed up many times. This rearrangement joins TRBV2 to TRBJ2-2; 7 nucleotides agree with TRBD2. This CDR3 region has 15 residues. Germline V gene sequence: CDR1 SNHLY, CDR2 FYNNEI. V was clipped by 6 bases and J by 2 bases; unmatched bases: 6. The CDR3, as DNA: TGTGCCAGCAGGCGCGGGGGATCAAACACCGGGGAGCTGTTTTTT. As protein: CASRRGGSNTGELFF.

In its sample, this clonotype was seen many times. The rearrangement uses TRBV6-5 and TRBJ2-5, with D tentatively TRBD1 or TRBD2 (7 bases each). The CDR3 has 15 residues. V was clipped by 4 bases and J by 4 bases, with 16 bases between them. The germline gives CDR1 MNHEY, CDR2 SVGAGI. The chain's CDR3 is CASSFGSRGGETQYF. CDR3 bases: TGTGCCAGCAGTTTCGGCTCCAGGGGGGGAGAGACCCAGTACTTC.

Many counts were recorded for this clonotype. Being one base from a much bigger clone, this may be a read error. This chain uses TRBV6-5 with TRBJ1-2; possible D gene TRBD1, 5 bases. CDR1 and CDR2 from the germline V gene are MNHEY and SVGAGI. Trimming took off 11 bases at V and 6 bases at J, with 16 bases between the two ends. The CDR3 is made up of 12 amino acids. The CDR3 DNA reads as TGTGCCTCCACCCGGGGGACCCATGGCTACACCTTC. Its translation is CASTRGTHGYTF.